The 25 T cell receptor beta chains in this list originate from one sample, sequenced in a study of molecular identifiers for immune sequencing clone quantification. One entry per CDR3 protein, called by TCRdb with MiXCR from the PCR reads. The data show approximately 500,000 distinct CDR3 sequences, around 23% seen once. Sequenced: naive CD8+ T cells from blood, with Jurkat cell RNA spiked in. The subset is: FACS-sorted CD8+CD4-CCR7+CD45RA+ naive T cells. These receptors originate from a human donor in good health. Some libraries in this study had Jurkat cell RNA spiked in.

As for this clonotype: One base away lies a much larger clone, so this may be a sequencing read error. The chain has TRBV6-6 and TRBJ1-5, with D possibly being TRBD1 (5 bases). Germline-derived CDR1 and CDR2 are MNHNY and SVGAGI (reference sequence). V was shortened by 5 bases and J by 5 bases, with 16 bases between the two germline ends. This CDR3 contains 15 residues. The CDR3 DNA reads TGTGCCAGCAGTCCCCAGCAGGGAGGTGATCAGCCCCAGCATTTT. Translation: CASSPQQGGDQPQHF.

This clonotype was counted at least ten times. V usage is TRBV30 and J usage is TRBJ1-3; D remains unclear. The CDR3 is 10 residues long. Per the germline V gene, CDR1 is GTSNPN and CDR2 is SVGIG (reference sequence). Trimming left V 4 bases short and J 2 bases short, with 0 bases between. CDR3 nucleotides: TGTGCCTGGACTGGAAACACCATATATTTT. Protein sequence: CAWTGNTIYF.

V and J are TRBV20-1 and TRBJ1-1; 7 bases match TRBD1. The CDR3 length is 14 residues. Trimming at V came to 5 bases and at J to 3 bases, leaving 9 bases not matched to a gene. Germline CDR1 DFQATT, CDR2 SNEGSKA (reference sequence). Here the CDR3 DNA reads TGCAGTGCTCCCTACGGGACAGTTTACACTGAAGCTTTCTTT. Its protein product is CSAPYGTVYTEAFF.

The chain employs TRBV4-3 and TRBJ2-1; D might be TRBD1 (7 bases). The CDR3 totals 17 residues. The germline V gene has CDR1 LGHNA and CDR2 YSLEER. The V end was cut by 0 bases, the J end by 6 bases, with 18 bases between. The CDR3 DNA is TGCGCCAGCAGCCAAGATCACGGCAGGGGGAGGTGCAATGAGCAGTTCTTC. Amino acid sequence: CASSQDHGRGRCNEQFF.

This clonotype was detected only a few times. This sequence joins TRBV7-9 and TRBJ2-5, with a weak D call TRBD1 (6 bases). Germline V lookup: CDR1 SEHNR, CDR2 FQNEAQ (reference sequence). The CDR3 length is 14 residues. Between the trimmed V and J ends, which lost 6 bases and 0 bases, there was a span of 11 bases. Written as DNA, the CDR3 is TGTGCCAGCAGTCCCACAGGGTACCAAGAGACCCAGTACTTC. Amino acid sequence: CASSPTGYQETQYF.

This clonotype has a handful of counts. This sequence joins TRBV6-5 and TRBJ2-1; tentatively, D is TRBD2 (7 bases). The CDR3 totals 15 residues. The germline V gene encodes CDR1 MNHEY and CDR2 SVGAGI. Trimming pared 6 bases from V and 4 bases from J, leaving 16 bases between. In DNA, the CDR3 is TGTGCCAGCAGCAGGGGACCGGGAGGATACAATGAGCAGTTCTTC. It specifies CASSRGPGGYNEQFF.

The chain joins TRBV7-9 to TRBJ2-3; TRBD2 is a possible D gene (6 bases). CDR3 length: 17 residues. V gave up 5 bases and J gave up 6 bases, with 24 bases separating them. Germline V lookup: CDR1 SEHNR, CDR2 FQNEAQ (reference sequence). CDR3 sequence reads: CASSTPLRVGGADTQYF. The DNA of the CDR3 is TGTGCCAGCAGCACCCCCCTGCGGGTGGGAGGCGCGGATACGCAGTATTTT.

On this clonotype itself: The junction shows a germline mismatch at one end, possibly a read error. J is TRBJ2-7 and V is TRBV23-1, with 7 positions matching TRBD2. TRBV23-1 is classed as an ORF, of uncertain function. The CDR3 contains 14 residues. The CDR3 nucleotides read TGCGCCAGCATTCAAACCGGGGGGTGGTACGAGCAGTACTTC. Its protein product is CASIQTGGWYEQYF.

A word on this clonotype: A much larger clone lies a single base off, so this may be a read error. V usage is TRBV27 and J usage is TRBJ2-1; 11 nucleotides line up with TRBD2. V lost 7 bases, J lost 6 bases, and 8 bases stayed unmatched. The CDR3 sequence is 15 residues long. Germline CDR1 is MNHEY and CDR2 is SMNVEV (reference sequence). CDR3 DNA: TGTGCCAGCAAATATAGCGGGAGGGCCTCCAATGAGCAGTTCTTC. Its translation: CASKYSGRASNEQFF.

CDR3 residues: CASSQVAGGQKPYEQYF. CDR3 nucleotide sequence: TGTGCCAGCAGCCAAGTCGCCGGGGGACAGAAGCCCTACGAGCAGTACTTC. The chain recombines TRBV14 with TRBJ2-7; tentative D call: TRBD1 (7 bases). V lost 1 base to trimming and J lost 2 bases, with 18 bases between them. This CDR3 contains 17 residues. CDR1 and CDR2 from the germline V gene are SGHDN and FVKESK.

The J gene is TRBJ2-7, the V gene TRBV28; TRBD2 aligns across 11 bases. Germline V gives CDR1 MDHEN, CDR2 SYDVKM. Trimming cost V 4 bases and J 2 bases; bases outside gene matches: 4. The CDR3 consists of 15 residues. The CDR3 loop is CASSSGSGRAYEQYF. In DNA, the CDR3 is TGTGCCAGCAGTTCGGGTAGCGGGAGGGCCTACGAGCAGTACTTC.

This clonotype was seen more than once but under ten times. The chain links TRBV7-9 to TRBJ1-1; D is possibly TRBD1 (5 bases). The germline CDR1 and CDR2 sequences are SEHNR and FQNEAQ (reference sequence). The V gene lost 3 bases and the J gene lost 5 bases, with 16 bases spanning the gap. This CDR3 is 15 amino acids long. CDR3 in DNA: TGTGCCAGCAGCTTGTCTGCGGGACTTGTTACTGAAGCTTTCTTT. It translates to CASSLSAGLVTEAFF.

This clonotype was detected only a few times. The rearrangement uses TRBV4-3 and TRBJ2-7; D call uncertain. Germline CDR1 is LGHNA and CDR2 is YSLEER. Trimming removed 1 base at V and 0 bases at J, with 10 bases between. CDR3 length: 15 amino acids. CDR3 sequence (DNA): TGCGCCAGCAGCCAAGGGAGAGTTAGCTCCTACGAGCAGTACTTC. Translating gives CASSQGRVSSYEQYF.

The CDR3 region has the DNA TGTGCCAGCAGCCCAACAGACAGGGGGCGGGGCACCGGGGAGCTGTTTTTT. This sequence encodes CASSPTDRGRGTGELFF. This sequence joins TRBV28 and TRBJ2-2, with TRBD1 matching over 10 bases. The CDR3 is 17 amino acids. V shed 6 bases, J shed 4 bases, and the junction held 11 bases outside the gene matches. Germline-derived CDR1 and CDR2 are MDHEN and SYDVKM. Drawing the rest from reference TRBV28 and TRBJ2-2, the complete variable domain is DVKVTQSSRYLVKRTGEKVFLECVQDMDHENMFWYRQDPGLGLRLIYFSYDVKMKEKGDIPEGYSVSREKKERFSLILESASTNQTSMYLCASSPTDRGRGTGELFFGEGSRLTVL.

This clonotype was counted only a few times. The chain uses TRBV27 and TRBJ2-7; D unresolved. V was shortened by 6 bases and J by 3 bases, with 18 bases between the two germline ends. The germline gives CDR1 MNHEY, CDR2 SMNVEV (reference sequence). The CDR3 has 15 amino acids. This CDR3 is CASRPPASPLYEQYF. The CDR3 DNA reads as TGTGCCAGCAGGCCTCCGGCCTCACCCCTCTACGAGCAGTACTTC.

This clonotype was seen more than once but under ten times. Here the CDR3 reads CASSQIAGAYEQYF. The DNA for the CDR3 is TGTGCCAGCAGCCAGATAGCGGGAGCCTACGAGCAGTACTTC. The chain links TRBV7-2 to TRBJ2-7; 9 nucleotides line up with TRBD2. This CDR3 spans 14 amino acids. Germline values: CDR1 SGHTA, CDR2 FQGNSA. The J segment lost 2 bases and the V segment lost 5 bases, leaving 4 bases of the junction unmatched.

This clonotype was recorded a few times. V gene TRBV28 combines with J gene TRBJ2-3; D not resolved. The CDR3 sequence is 17 residues long. Germline lookup yields CDR1 MDHEN and CDR2 SYDVKM. V was trimmed by 2 bases and J by 0 bases, leaving 15 bases between them. CDR3: CASSLLPTAPSTDTQYF. The CDR3 nucleotides are TGTGCCAGCAGTTTACTCCCTACAGCGCCAAGCACAGATACGCAGTATTTT.

Concerning this clonotype itself: This may come from a read error, since a much larger clone is one base off. This sequence joins TRBV18 and TRBJ1-1, with D hard to call. The germline V gene encodes CDR1 KGHSH and CDR2 LQKENI. The CDR3 length is 13 residues. The DNA for the CDR3 is TGTGCCAGCTCCGCTAAAATGAACACTGAAGCTTCCTTT. This codes for CASSAKMNTEASF.

This chain connects TRBV3-1 to TRBJ1-5; TRBD1 matches 7 bases. J gave up 6 bases and V 3 bases, and 8 bases lay outside the gene matches. The V gene's germline CDR1 is LGHDT and CDR2 YNNKEL (reference sequence). CDR3 length: 15 residues. DNA of the CDR3: TGTGCCAGCAGCCATTCGGAGGGGGCCGGTCAGCCCCAGCATTTT. It translates to CASSHSEGAGQPQHF.

The V call is TRBV10-3, the J call TRBJ2-3; perhaps TRBD1 as D (5 bases). Trimming pared 4 bases from V and 4 bases from J, leaving 18 bases between. Germline loops: CDR1 ENHRY, CDR2 SYGVKD. This CDR3 comprises 16 residues. The CDR3 nucleotides are TGTGCCATCAGTGCTTCGACAGAGAAGGTCGCAGATACGCAGTATTTT. It encodes CAISASTEKVADTQYF.

In this sample, this clonotype turned up many times. The rearrangement uses TRBV29-1 and TRBJ2-7, with D perhaps given as TRBD1 or TRBD2 (6 bases each). The length of the CDR3 is 14 residues. Germline V lookup: CDR1 SQVTM, CDR2 ANQGSEA. The germline V and J ends were trimmed by 3 bases and 2 bases, with 14 bases remaining between them. DNA of the CDR3: TGCAGCGTTGAGGAGGAGGGGACAACCTACGAGCAGTACTTC. Translating gives CSVEEEGTTYEQYF.

This clonotype was seen repeatedly, ten times or more. V and J are TRBV7-8 and TRBJ2-1; D remains ambiguous. The V end lost 1 base, the J end lost 2 bases, and 12 bases lay between the germline ends. Germline values: CDR1 SGHVS, CDR2 FQNEAQ. The CDR3 spans 16 residues. The CDR3 here is CASSLVVPVTYNEQFF. CDR3 nucleotide sequence: TGTGCCAGCAGCTTAGTTGTACCGGTTACCTACAATGAGCAGTTCTTC. The complete variable domain, with remaining parts taken from reference TRBV7-8 and TRBJ2-1, reads GAGVSQSPRYKVAKRGQDVALRCDPISGHVSLFWYQQALGQGPEFLTYFQNEAQLDKSGLPSDRFFAERPEGSVSTLKIQRTQQEDSAVYLCASSLVVPVTYNEQFFGPGTRLTVL.

As to this clonotype: A much larger clone lies a single base off, so this may be a read error. The chain uses TRBV12-3 or TRBV12-4 and TRBJ2-1; D ambiguous. CDR3 length equals 14 residues. The DNA for the CDR3 is TGTGCCAGCAGTCCCTCTGTATCCTACAATGAGCCGTTCTTC. Its protein is CASSPSVSYNEPFF.

This clonotype was recorded many times. This chain links TRBV4-3 with TRBJ2-7; TRBD2 matches 9 bases. V trimming: 3 bases; J trimming: 1 base; junction bases outside the gene matches: 4. This CDR3 comprises 15 residues. Germline-derived CDR1 and CDR2 are LGHNA and YSLEER. The CDR3 DNA follows: TGCGCCAGCAGCCAGGGACTAGCCCTTTCCTACGAGCAGTACTTC. Its translation: CASSQGLALSYEQYF.

This clonotype occurred a few times. This rearrangement joins TRBV28 to TRBJ2-5, with 10 bases lining up with TRBD2. Per the germline V gene, CDR1 is MDHEN and CDR2 is SYDVKM. The V and J ends lost 7 bases and 4 bases, in that order; junction bases with no gene match: 6. The CDR3 is 14 residues long. In nucleotides, the CDR3 is TGTGCCAGCACCCTTATAGCGGGAGGAGAGACCCAGTACTTC. Protein: CASTLIAGGETQYF.